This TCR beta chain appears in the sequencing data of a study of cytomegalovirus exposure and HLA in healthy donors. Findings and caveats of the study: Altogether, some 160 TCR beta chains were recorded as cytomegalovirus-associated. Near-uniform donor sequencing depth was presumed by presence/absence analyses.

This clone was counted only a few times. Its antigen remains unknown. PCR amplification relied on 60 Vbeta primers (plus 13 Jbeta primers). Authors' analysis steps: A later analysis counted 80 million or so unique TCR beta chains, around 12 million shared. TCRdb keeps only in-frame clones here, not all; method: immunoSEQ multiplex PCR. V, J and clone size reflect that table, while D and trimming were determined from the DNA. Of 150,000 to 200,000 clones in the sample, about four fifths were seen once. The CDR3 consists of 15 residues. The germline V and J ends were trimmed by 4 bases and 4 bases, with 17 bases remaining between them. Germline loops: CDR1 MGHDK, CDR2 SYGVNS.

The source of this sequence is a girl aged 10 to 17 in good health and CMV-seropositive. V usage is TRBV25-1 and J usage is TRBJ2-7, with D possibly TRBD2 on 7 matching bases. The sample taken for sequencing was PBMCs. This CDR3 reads CASSARRGQLYEQYF. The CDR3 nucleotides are TGTGCCAGCAGTGCCAGGCGGGGGCAGCTTTACGAGCAGTACTTC.